Detailed here is one T cell receptor beta chain. Per the study methods: Amplification with reference gene primers provided the estimates of nucleated cell counts. TCRdb's table, derived via immunoSEQ multiplex PCR, lists solely in-frame clones and lacks some. D and trimming were read from the DNA, whereas the V and J calls and clone size are those reported in that table. Among some 260,000 clones listed, roughly 88% were seen once. Seattle's cohort entered during active infection and was followed longitudinally. This sample is part of a study of blood T cell repertoires in COVID-19. For the study at large: Acute and convalescent COVID-19 specimens originated in the United States, Italy and Spain. PBMCs, B-cell-depleted T cells, or T cells provided the cDNA or gDNA that made up the material.

This CDR3 is 15 amino acids long. The germline gives CDR1 MGHRA, CDR2 YSYEKL. V was cut by 4 bases and J by 0 bases, with 10 bases left in between. The V and J genes are TRBV4-1 and TRBJ1-5; unclear D gene. The source of this sequence is a woman younger than 45 with COVID-19, enrolled during active disease. Sequenced sample: peripheral blood. This chain's CDR3 is CASSPQDDSNQPQHF. The CDR3 nucleotides are TGCGCCAGCAGCCCTCAGGATGATAGCAATCAGCCCCAGCATTTT.